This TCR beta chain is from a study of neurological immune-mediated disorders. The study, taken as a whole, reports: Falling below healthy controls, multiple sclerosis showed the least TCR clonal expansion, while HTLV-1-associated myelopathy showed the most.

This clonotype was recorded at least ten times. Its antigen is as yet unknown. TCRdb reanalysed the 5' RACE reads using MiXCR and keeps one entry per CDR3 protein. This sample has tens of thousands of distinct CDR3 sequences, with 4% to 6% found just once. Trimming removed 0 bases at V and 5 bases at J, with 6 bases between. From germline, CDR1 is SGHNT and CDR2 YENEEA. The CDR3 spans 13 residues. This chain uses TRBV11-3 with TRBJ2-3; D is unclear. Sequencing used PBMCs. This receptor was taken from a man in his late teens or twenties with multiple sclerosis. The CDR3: CASSLEAVDTQYF. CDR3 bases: TGTGCCAGCAGCTTAGAGGCTGTAGATACGCAGTATTTT.